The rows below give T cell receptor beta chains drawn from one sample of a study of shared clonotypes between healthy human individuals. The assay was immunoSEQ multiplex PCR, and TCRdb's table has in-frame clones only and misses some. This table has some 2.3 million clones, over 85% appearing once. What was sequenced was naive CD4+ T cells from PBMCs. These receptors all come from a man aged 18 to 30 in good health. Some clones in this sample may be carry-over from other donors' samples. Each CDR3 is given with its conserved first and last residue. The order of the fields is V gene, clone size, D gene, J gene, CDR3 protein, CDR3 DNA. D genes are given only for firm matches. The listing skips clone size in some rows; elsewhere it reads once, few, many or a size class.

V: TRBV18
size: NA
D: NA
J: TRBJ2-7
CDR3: CASSPVVGPDEQYF
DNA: TGTGCCAGCTCACCCGTTGTTGGTCCGGACGAGCAGTACTTC

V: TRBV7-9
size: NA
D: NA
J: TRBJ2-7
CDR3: CASSLATGYEQYF
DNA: TGTGCCAGCAGCTTGGCAACAGGCTACGAGCAGTACTTC

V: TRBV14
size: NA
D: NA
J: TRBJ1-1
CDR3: CASSQVIGSVNTEAFF
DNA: TGTGCCAGCAGCCAAGTCATCGGGTCGGTGAACACTGAAGCTTTCTTT

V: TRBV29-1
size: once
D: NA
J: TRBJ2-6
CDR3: CSVLESFNYQSSGANVLTF
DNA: TGCAGCGTTCTTGAGAGCTTCAACTACCAAAGCTCTGGGGCCAACGTCCTGACTTTC

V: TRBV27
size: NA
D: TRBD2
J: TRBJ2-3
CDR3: CASSSRLAGIPRTTQYF
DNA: TGTGCCAGCAGTTCCCGACTAGCGGGGATTCCCCGTACTACGCAGTATTTT

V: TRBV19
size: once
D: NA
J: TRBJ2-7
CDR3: CASSIGAGSLGQYF
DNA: TGTGCCAGTAGTATAGGTGCGGGATCCCTCGGGCAGTACTTC

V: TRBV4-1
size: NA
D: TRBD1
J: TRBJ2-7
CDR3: CASSQQARTGTGGYEQYF
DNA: TGCGCCAGCAGCCAACAAGCCCGGACCGGGACAGGGGGCTACGAGCAGTACTTC

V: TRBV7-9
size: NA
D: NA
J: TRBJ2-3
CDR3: CASSSVRDTQYF
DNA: TGTGCCAGCAGCTCGGTCCGAGATACGCAGTATTTT

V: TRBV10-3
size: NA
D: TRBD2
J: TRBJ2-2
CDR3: CAIRGTSGSSGGELFF
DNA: TGTGCCATCAGAGGGACTAGCGGGAGTTCGGGCGGGGAGCTGTTTTTT

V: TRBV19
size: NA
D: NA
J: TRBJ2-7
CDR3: CASSIVGGSYEQYF
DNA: TGTGCCAGTAGTATTGTGGGAGGCTCCTACGAGCAGTACTTC

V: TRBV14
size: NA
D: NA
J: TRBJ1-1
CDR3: CASSQTSGFTEAFF
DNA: TGTGCCAGTAGCCAGACCTCAGGGTTCACTGAAGCTTTCTTT

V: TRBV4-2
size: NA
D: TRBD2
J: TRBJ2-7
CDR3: CASSQVDRAAGGDEQYF
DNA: TGTGCCAGCAGCCAAGTAGACAGGGCAGCGGGAGGGGACGAGCAGTACTTC

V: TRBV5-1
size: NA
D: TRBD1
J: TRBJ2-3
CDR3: CASSPKAGTGGSGTQYF
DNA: TGCGCCAGCAGCCCCAAAGCCGGGACAGGGGGCAGCGGTACGCAGTATTTT

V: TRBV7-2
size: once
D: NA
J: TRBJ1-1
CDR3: CASSLGAATEAFF
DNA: TGTGCCAGCAGCTTAGGGGCTGCCACTGAAGCTTTCTTT

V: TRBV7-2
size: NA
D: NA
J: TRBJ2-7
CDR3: CASSSVFHEQYF
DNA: TGTGCCAGCAGCTCGGTTTTCCACGAGCAGTACTTC

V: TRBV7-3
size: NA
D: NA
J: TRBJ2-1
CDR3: CASSLGQTEANEQFF
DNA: TGTGCCAGCAGCTTGGGACAAACGGAAGCCAATGAGCAGTTCTTC

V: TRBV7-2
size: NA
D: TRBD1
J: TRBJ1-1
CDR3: CASSRQGGGTEAFF
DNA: TGTGCCAGCAGCAGACAGGGTGGAGGGACTGAAGCTTTCTTT

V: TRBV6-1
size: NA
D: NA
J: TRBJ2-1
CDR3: CASSVIDLSINEQFF
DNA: TGTGCCAGCAGTGTCATTGATCTATCGATCAATGAGCAGTTCTTC

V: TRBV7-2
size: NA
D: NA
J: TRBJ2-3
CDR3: CASSLVAGLTDTQYF
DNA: TGTGCCAGCAGCTTAGTTGCGGGACTCACAGATACGCAGTATTTT

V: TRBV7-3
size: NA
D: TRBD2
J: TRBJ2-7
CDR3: CASSTTSAGEQYF
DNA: TGTGCCAGCAGCACGACTAGCGCTGGCGAGCAGTACTTC

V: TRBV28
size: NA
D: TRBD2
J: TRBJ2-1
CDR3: CASSSPGTSNEQFF
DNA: TGTGCCAGCAGTTCCCCCGGGACTAGCAATGAGCAGTTCTTC

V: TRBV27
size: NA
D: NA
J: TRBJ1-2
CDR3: CASRRRQVGGYTF
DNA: TGTGCCAGCAGAAGGAGGCAGGTCGGTGGCTACACCTTC

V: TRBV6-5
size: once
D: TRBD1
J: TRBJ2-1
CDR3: CASSSGTGRNEQFF
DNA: TGTGCCAGCAGTTCCGGGACAGGGCGCAATGAGCAGTTCTTC

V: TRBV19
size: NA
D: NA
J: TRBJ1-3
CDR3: CASSTTGDSGNTIYF
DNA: TGTGCCAGTAGTACCACAGGTGATTCTGGAAACACCATATATTTT

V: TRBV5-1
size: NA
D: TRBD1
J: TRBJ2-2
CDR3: CASRATGDTGELFF
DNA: TGCGCCAGCAGAGCGACAGGGGACACCGGGGAGCTGTTTTTT

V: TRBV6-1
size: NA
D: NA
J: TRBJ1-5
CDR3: CASSEGVTHLNQPQHF
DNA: TGTGCCAGCAGTGAGGGGGTGACACACCTAAATCAGCCCCAGCATTTT

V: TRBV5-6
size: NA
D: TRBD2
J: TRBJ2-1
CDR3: CASSRLLAGVRHEQFF
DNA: TGTGCCAGCAGCCGCCTACTAGCGGGAGTTCGACATGAGCAGTTCTTC

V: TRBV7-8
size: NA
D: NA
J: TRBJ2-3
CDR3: CASSLVSTDTQYF
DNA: TGTGCCAGCAGCTTAGTAAGCACAGATACGCAGTATTTT

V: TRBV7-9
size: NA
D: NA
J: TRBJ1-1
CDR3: CASSAGGSGTEAFF
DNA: TGTGCCAGCAGCGCCGGGGGTAGTGGCACTGAAGCTTTCTTT

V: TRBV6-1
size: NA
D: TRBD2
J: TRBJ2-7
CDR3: CASSEPRASGIGYEQYF
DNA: TGTGCCAGCAGTGAACCACGCGCCAGCGGGATAGGCTACGAGCAGTACTTC

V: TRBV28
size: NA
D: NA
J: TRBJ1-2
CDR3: CASRGTGRTNYGYTF
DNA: TGTGCCAGCAGGGGTACAGGGAGAACTAACTATGGCTACACCTTC

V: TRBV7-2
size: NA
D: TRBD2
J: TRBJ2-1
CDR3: CASSPLGLAAYNEQFF
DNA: TGTGCCAGCAGCCCCCTGGGACTAGCGGCCTACAATGAGCAGTTCTTC

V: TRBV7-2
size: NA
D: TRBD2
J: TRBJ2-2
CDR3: CASSRFAGGPSGELFF
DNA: TGTGCCAGCAGCCGGTTTGCGGGAGGGCCTTCCGGGGAGCTGTTTTTT

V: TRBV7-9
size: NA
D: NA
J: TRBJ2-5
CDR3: CASSPGQYF
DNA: TGTGCCAGCTCCCCAGGGCAGTACTTC

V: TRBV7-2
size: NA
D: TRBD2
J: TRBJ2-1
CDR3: CASSLGLAGVEQFF
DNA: TGTGCCAGCAGCTTAGGACTAGCGGGAGTTGAGCAGTTCTTC

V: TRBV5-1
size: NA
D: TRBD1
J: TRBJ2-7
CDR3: CASSLQGADEQYF
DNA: TGCGCCAGCAGCTTGCAGGGGGCGGACGAGCAGTACTTC

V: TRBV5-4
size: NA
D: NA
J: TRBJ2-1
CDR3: CASSLGRSSYNEQFF
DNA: TGTGCCAGCAGCTTAGGGCGGAGCTCCTACAATGAGCAGTTCTTC

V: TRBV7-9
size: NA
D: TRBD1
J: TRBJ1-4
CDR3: CASRQGVEKLFF
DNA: TGTGCCAGCCGACAGGGGGTCGAAAAACTGTTTTTT

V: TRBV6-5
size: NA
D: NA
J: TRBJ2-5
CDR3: CASSYAIGTLQETQYF
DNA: TGTGCCAGCAGTTACGCAATCGGGACGCTTCAAGAGACCCAGTACTTC

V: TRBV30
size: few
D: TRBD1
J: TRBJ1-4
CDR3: CAWSVRGQGSRKLFF
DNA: TGTGCCTGGAGTGTAAGGGGACAGGGTTCCCGGAAACTGTTTTTT

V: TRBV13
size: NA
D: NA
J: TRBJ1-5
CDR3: CASSLDGNQPQHF
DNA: TGTGCCAGCAGCTTAGACGGCAATCAGCCCCAGCATTTT

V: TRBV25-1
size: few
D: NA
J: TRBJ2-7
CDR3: CASGLSYEQYF
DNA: TGTGCCAGCGGGCTCTCCTACGAGCAGTACTTC

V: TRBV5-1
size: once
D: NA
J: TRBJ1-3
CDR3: CASSPLAGNGNTIYF
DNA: TGCGCCAGCAGCCCCTTAGCAGGGAACGGAAACACCATATATTTT

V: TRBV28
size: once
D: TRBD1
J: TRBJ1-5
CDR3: CASTGTPGTGVSRPQHF
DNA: TGTGCCAGCACCGGAACTCCCGGGACAGGGGTGTCTCGGCCCCAGCATTTT

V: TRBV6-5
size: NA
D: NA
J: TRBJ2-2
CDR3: CASSLAYTGELFF
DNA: TGTGCCAGCAGCCTAGCGTACACCGGGGAGCTGTTTTTT

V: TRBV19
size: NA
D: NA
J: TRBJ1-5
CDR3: CASSPPRANTGQPQHF
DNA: TGTGCCAGTAGTCCCCCCCGGGCGAATACTGGTCAGCCCCAGCATTTT